There are many counts of the clone carrying this TCR beta chain. Its antigen is currently unknown. The CDR3 length is 17 residues. From germline, CDR1 is LGHNT and CDR2 FRNRAP. V shed 6 bases and J shed 0 bases, with 20 bases lying between them. The data stem from a study of Graves' ophthalmopathy and Graves' hyperthyroidism. Researchers took RNA transcripts and amplified TCR beta CDR3 regions from them. HTBI primers primed a first-round RT-PCR, and a second-round multiplex PCR followed. TCRdb recomputed calls from the multiplex PCR reads with MiXCR, one row per CDR3 protein. The table has under 800,000 distinct CDR3 sequences, approximately 22% seen once. General study findings and limits: Stable hyperthyroidism and ophthalmopathy were told apart by a 13-signature model, which achieved just over 85% sensitivity and around 80% specificity. With roughly 69% sensitivity and around 79% specificity, the model predicted ophthalmopathy progression. Blood also contained most of the expanded thyroid clonotypes above 0.001 frequency.

The chain is built from TRBV12-5 and TRBJ1-2, with D tentatively TRBD1 (5 bases). Specimen: peripheral blood. The sequence was collected from a young woman with stable Graves' hyperthyroidism. Some clones in this sample may be carry-over from other donors' samples. The CDR3 coding sequence is TGTGCTAGTGGCCCGGGAGCGGGCCAGGGCTCTAACTATGGCTACACCTTC. It is translated as CASGPGAGQGSNYGYTF.